Here is one T cell receptor (beta chain) with its context. Its target is unknown. The sample is drawn from a study of shared clonotypes between healthy human individuals. Across the whole study: The donor group consisted of two women and a few men, aged 18 to 49.

Here immunoSEQ multiplex PCR was the method, and the copy in TCRdb shows in-frame clones only, minus some. Among about 980,000 clones listed, approximately 80% were seen once. The junction had 12 bases not matched to a gene; V was cut back by 4 bases and J by 2 bases. Germline V gives CDR1 SGDLS, CDR2 YYNGEE. There are 17 residues in the CDR3. Study results and limitations: Memory subsets had estimated richness that was generally smaller than that of naive subsets.

This chain joins TRBV9 and TRBJ2-3; TRBD2 agrees at 8 bases. The TCR was taken from a man younger than 35 in good health. Source material: memory CD4+ T cells sorted from blood. Indicated subset: CD45RA-negative fraction. CDR3 in amino acids: CASSPHGLAGSTDTQYF. CDR3 in DNA: TGTGCCAGCAGCCCCCACGGGCTAGCGGGCTCCACAGATACGCAGTATTTT.